These 16 T cell receptor beta chains were all obtained from the same sample, sequenced in a study of CD8 T cells in ankylosing spondylitis. Each CDR3 protein is one row after TCRdb ran MiXCR on the 5' RACE reads. Here the sample spans around 320,000 distinct CDR3 sequences, less than 25% being singletons. Sequenced material: blood, either unsorted or a sorted T cell fraction (not recorded which). Receptors were obtained from a female donor with ankylosing spondylitis or in good health (not recorded which).

This clonotype appeared a few times. The V call is TRBV29-1, the J call TRBJ2-7, with 9 bases identical to TRBD1. The junction had 19 bases not matched to a gene; V was cut back by 6 bases and J by 10 bases. The CDR3 is made up of 15 amino acids. Germline V gene sequence: CDR1 SQVTM, CDR2 ANQGSEA. The CDR3 coding sequence is TGCAGCGTCGGAAATCTTCCGGGACAGGGTGGCGGACAGTACTTC. It specifies CSVGNLPGQGGGQYF.

CDR3 in DNA: TGTGCCAGCAGCACCCGACAGGGGAGCACTGAAGCTTTCTTT. It is translated as CASSTRQGSTEAFF. This chain links TRBV21-1 with TRBJ1-1; TRBD1, the D gene given by the table, was not confirmed from the DNA. TRBV21-1 is recorded as a pseudogene. This CDR3 is built from 14 residues.

In this sample, this clonotype turned up a few times. The V and J genes are TRBV6-4 and TRBJ2-1, with 9 bases matching TRBD2. The CDR3 sequence is 15 residues long. CDR1 and CDR2 from the germline V gene are MRHNA and SNTAGT. The V and J ends lost 6 bases and 6 bases, in that order; junction bases with no gene match: 9. CDR3 loop: CASSLLAGHVNEQFF. CDR3 nucleotides: TGTGCCAGCAGCCTACTAGCGGGTCACGTCAATGAGCAGTTCTTC.

This chain connects TRBV9 to TRBJ2-3; 7 bases fit TRBD2. Unmatched junction bases numbered 7, after V lost 3 bases and J lost 3 bases. The CDR3 consists of 15 residues. CDR1 and CDR2 from the germline V gene are SGDLS and YYNGEE. The CDR3 bases are TGTGCCAGCAGCGGATGGGAGGGGTTGACAGATACGCAGTATTTT. Amino acid sequence: CASSGWEGLTDTQYF.

The chain is built from TRBV5-1 and TRBJ2-3, with D possibly TRBD2 on 6 matching bases. CDR1 and CDR2 from the germline V gene are SGHRS and YFSETQ. V was cut by 1 base and J by 0 bases, with 15 bases left in between. This CDR3 has 17 amino acids. The CDR3 coding sequence is TGCGCCAGCAGCTTGAACCCCTTGGGGGGAAGCACAGATACGCAGTATTTT. Translated: CASSLNPLGGSTDTQYF.

This clonotype has more than one count but fewer than ten. V and J are TRBV3-1 and TRBJ2-7; 11 bases match TRBD1. The V and J ends lost 2 bases and 6 bases, in that order; junction bases with no gene match: 3. The CDR3 has 14 residues. Germline CDR1 reads LGHDT; CDR2 reads YNNKEL (reference sequence). As DNA, the CDR3 is TGTGCCAGCAGCCAACTGGACAGGGGGCGCGAGCAGTACTTC. Encoded protein: CASSQLDRGREQYF.

J is TRBJ2-3 and V is TRBV6-1; 9 nucleotides line up with TRBD1. V shed 6 bases, J shed 0 bases, and the junction held 4 bases outside the gene matches. CDR1 is MNHNS, CDR2 SASEGT, per germline. This CDR3 is built from 15 residues. CDR3 nucleotide sequence: TGTGCCAGCAGCTGGACAGGGGAAAGCACAGATACGCAGTATTTT. This gives the protein CASSWTGESTDTQYF.

This sequence joins TRBV6-6 and TRBJ2-7; no definite D call. The CDR3 consists of 11 residues. V gave up 2 bases and J gave up 9 bases, with 8 bases separating them. The germline V gene has CDR1 MNHNY and CDR2 SVGAGI (reference sequence). The CDR3 here is CASSYRTGQYF. As DNA, the CDR3 is TGTGCCAGCAGTTACAGGACGGGGCAGTACTTC.

The table lists this clonotype with a few counts. This chain links TRBV20-1 with TRBJ1-5; D call uncertain. The ends were cut back, 1 base at V and 6 bases at J, with 13 bases in the middle. Germline V lookup: CDR1 DFQATT, CDR2 SNEGSKA (reference sequence). The CDR3 has 14 residues. Written as DNA, the CDR3 is TGCAGTGCTAGAGTGGACGGCGGAGGTCAGCCCCAGCATTTT. Translating it yields CSARVDGGGQPQHF.

In its sample, this clonotype was seen many times. The genes are TRBV20-1 and TRBJ2-5; no clear D. Germline V gives CDR1 DFQATT, CDR2 SNEGSKA (reference sequence). The ends were cut back, 3 bases at V and 4 bases at J, with 6 bases in the middle. CDR3 length equals 11 residues. The DNA for the CDR3 is TGCAGTGCTAGCGCCCGAGAGACCCAGTACTTC. As protein: CSASARETQYF.

This chain uses TRBV28 with TRBJ2-5; D may be TRBD1 or TRBD2 (5 bases each). CDR1 is MDHEN, CDR2 SYDVKM, per germline. CDR3 length equals 16 residues. The V gene lost 7 bases and the J gene lost 2 bases, with 20 bases spanning the gap. Here the CDR3 DNA reads TGTGCCAGCACCGGGACGGGCGAGAGCTTTCAAGAGACCCAGTACTTC. It specifies CASTGTGESFQETQYF.

J is TRBJ2-3 and V is TRBV30, with no clear D. Germline lookup yields CDR1 GTSNPN and CDR2 SVGIG (reference sequence). The CDR3 totals 16 residues. Trimming removed 4 bases at V and 0 bases at J, with 17 bases between. CDR3 loop: CAWTALGAKSTDTQYF. The CDR3 DNA reads as TGTGCCTGGACGGCCCTCGGAGCGAAGAGCACAGATACGCAGTATTTT.

In its sample, this clonotype was seen a few times. As DNA, the CDR3 is TGTGCCATCACCCATTCGGGACAGAAGGATACGCAGTATTTT. This sequence encodes CAITHSGQKDTQYF. This chain uses TRBV10-3 with TRBJ2-3; 7 bases align to TRBD1. Trimming cost V 7 bases and J 6 bases; bases outside gene matches: 10. The germline V gene has CDR1 ENHRY and CDR2 SYGVKD. CDR3 length equals 14 residues.

This clonotype has a handful of counts. The rearrangement links TRBV27 to TRBJ2-7; 8 positions agree with TRBD2. CDR3 length: 14 amino acids. The trim removed 5 bases at V and 4 bases at J, leaving 7 bases unmatched. Germline values: CDR1 MNHEY, CDR2 SMNVEV (reference sequence). The CDR3 coding sequence is TGTGCCAGCAGTCTCGGGACTAGGGGATACGAGCAGTACTTC. Amino acid sequence: CASSLGTRGYEQYF.

The genes are TRBV5-1 and TRBJ2-7, with 9 positions matching TRBD1. Germline loops: CDR1 SGHRS, CDR2 YFSETQ. CDR3 size: 14 residues. Trimming cost V 4 bases and J 7 bases; bases outside gene matches: 9. DNA of the CDR3: TGCGCCAGCAGCCCGACAGGGGGTCGTCGGGAGCAGTACTTC. This sequence encodes CASSPTGGRREQYF.

The chain uses TRBV6-2 or TRBV6-3 and TRBJ2-5; TRBD2 matches 8 bases. The V gene's germline CDR1 is MNHEY and CDR2 SVGEGT. The CDR3 consists of 15 residues. Trimming at V came to 8 bases and at J to 1 base, leaving 9 bases not matched to a gene. CDR3 bases: TGTGCCAGCCTGACCGGGACTAGAGGCCAAGAGACCCAGTACTTC. Residues: CASLTGTRGQETQYF.